What follows are 29 T cell receptor beta chains derived from one specimen sequenced in a study of PD-L1 blockade in urothelial cancer. The repertoire was sequenced with immunoSEQ multiplex PCR; TCRdb's copy has only in-frame clones and lacks some. The sample lists more than 60,000 clones, about nine tenths occurring once. Stated time point: peripheral blood 6 weeks after treatment start. Material: PBMCs, obtained around atezolizumab (anti-PD-L1) treatment. The receptors shown here come from a man aged 55 to 70 with urothelial cancer.

This clone was seen just once. This chain links TRBV7-9 with TRBJ1-1; a possible D gene is TRBD1 (5 bases). Deletions cut 1 base from V and 3 bases from J, with 9 bases between. Germline CDR1 reads SEHNR; CDR2 reads FQNEAQ (reference sequence). There are 14 residues in the CDR3. CDR3 nucleotides: TGTGCCAGCAGCTTAGTCGGGGGGGACACTGAAGCTTTCTTT. Protein product: CASSLVGGDTEAFF.

This chain uses TRBV5-1 with TRBJ1-1; possible D gene TRBD1, 5 bases. Germline CDR1 SGHRS, CDR2 YFSETQ. There are 15 residues in the CDR3. Trimming stripped 1 base from V and 5 bases from J, with 15 bases between. The CDR3 bases are TGCGCCAGCAGCTTGAGTCGGGGGATAGGGACTGAAGCTTTCTTT. This translates into CASSLSRGIGTEAFF.

The chain joins TRBV5-1 to TRBJ2-5; TRBD2 matches 10 bases. Germline CDR1 reads SGHRS; CDR2 reads YFSETQ. The CDR3 contains 16 residues. J was trimmed by 2 bases and V by 2 bases; bases with no gene match: 6. This chain's CDR3 is CASSFVPSGGQETQYF. CDR3 coding DNA: TGCGCCAGCAGCTTTGTGCCTAGCGGGGGACAAGAGACCCAGTACTTC.

The chain links TRBV9 to TRBJ2-1; D is possibly TRBD2 (6 bases). V was trimmed by 0 bases and J by 3 bases, leaving 10 bases between them. The germline V gene has CDR1 SGDLS and CDR2 YYNGEE. The CDR3 has 15 residues. CDR3 region: CASSVGGGVYNEQFF. The DNA for the CDR3 is TGTGCCAGCAGCGTAGGCGGAGGGGTCTACAATGAGCAGTTCTTC.

This clone was counted once. The chain uses TRBV5-4 and TRBJ2-5; 8 bases are shared with TRBD1. The V gene end was trimmed by 4 bases and the J gene end by 5 bases; junction bases not matched to a gene: 10. This CDR3 spans 15 amino acids. Germline-derived CDR1 and CDR2 are SGHNT and YYREEE (reference sequence). This chain's CDR3 is CASSPGQGGGETQYF. The CDR3 DNA reads as TGTGCCAGCAGCCCAGGACAGGGTGGAGGCGAGACCCAGTACTTC.

The rearrangement joins TRBV28 to TRBJ1-5, with D perhaps matching TRBD1 (6 bases). V was cut by 6 bases and J by 5 bases, with 8 bases left in between. Per germline, CDR1 MDHEN and CDR2 SYDVKM. The CDR3 totals 12 residues. Here the CDR3 DNA reads TGTGCCAGCAGCTCAGGGGATCAGCCCCAGCATTTT. Its protein product is CASSSGDQPQHF.

This clone was counted a single time. The J gene is TRBJ1-5, the V gene TRBV23-1, with D unresolved. TRBV23-1 is marked as an open reading frame, function uncertain. CDR3 length: 17 amino acids. The V end lost 9 bases, the J end lost 0 bases, and 21 bases lay between the germline ends. This chain's CDR3 is CARGKRRALYSNQPQHF. CDR3 DNA sequence: TGCGCCAGGGGGAAGAGGCGGGCGCTCTATAGCAATCAGCCCCAGCATTTT.

This clone was seen a handful of times. The gene calls are TRBV30 and TRBJ1-1, with TRBD1 as a possible D gene (5 bases). Germline V gene sequence: CDR1 GTSNPN, CDR2 SVGIG (reference sequence). The CDR3 totals 14 residues. V was pared by 4 bases and J by 5 bases, with 17 bases between. The DNA of the CDR3 is TGTGCCTGGACTCCTACAGGCAGGTGGACTGAAGCTTTCTTT. This gives the protein CAWTPTGRWTEAFF.

This chain links TRBV19 with TRBJ2-2; 10 nucleotides agree with TRBD2. The V gene end was trimmed by 7 bases and the J gene end by 7 bases; junction bases not matched to a gene: 12. Germline-derived CDR1 and CDR2 are LNHDA and SQIVND (reference sequence). The CDR3 length is 16 residues. CDR3 loop: CASIPASGSLGGELFF. As DNA, the CDR3 is TGTGCCAGTATACCGGCTAGCGGGAGTCTAGGCGGGGAGCTGTTTTTT.

This chain connects TRBV9 to TRBJ2-3, with 7 bases identical to TRBD1. The CDR3 is 15 amino acids. Germline CDR1 reads SGDLS; CDR2 reads YYNGEE. The J segment lost 5 bases and the V segment lost 0 bases, leaving 6 bases of the junction unmatched. The CDR3 loop reads CASSVEGGEVDTQYF. CDR3 nucleotide sequence: TGTGCCAGCAGCGTAGAAGGGGGCGAAGTAGATACGCAGTATTTT.

The chain carries TRBV7-3 and TRBJ2-1, with TRBD2 matching 10 bases. The CDR3 runs to 14 residues. V shed 5 bases, J shed 9 bases, and the junction held 7 bases outside the gene matches. The germline CDR1 and CDR2 sequences are SGHTA and FQGTGA. The CDR3: CASSRQREGSEQFF. CDR3 nucleotide sequence: TGTGCCAGCAGCCGCCAGCGGGAGGGTAGTGAGCAGTTCTTC.

J is TRBJ2-3 and V is TRBV27; maybe TRBD2 (6 bases). V was clipped by 5 bases and J by 0 bases, with 15 bases between them. The length of the CDR3 is 16 residues. The germline CDR1 and CDR2 sequences are MNHEY and SMNVEV (reference sequence). CDR3 in amino acids: CASSPYSEGSTDTQYF. The CDR3 DNA reads TGTGCCAGCAGTCCCTATTCGGAGGGGAGCACAGATACGCAGTATTTT.

The chain joins TRBV5-1 to TRBJ2-1, with TRBD1 as a possible D gene (5 bases). V was shortened by 0 bases and J by 3 bases, with 13 bases between the two germline ends. CDR1 and CDR2 from the germline V gene are SGHRS and YFSETQ. The CDR3 is made up of 16 amino acids. CDR3 region: CASSLAEHRLYNEQFF. The CDR3 bases are TGCGCCAGCAGCTTGGCCGAGCACAGGCTCTACAATGAGCAGTTCTTC.

This chain joins TRBV2 and TRBJ1-4, with D perhaps TRBD1 (6 bases). Per the germline V gene, CDR1 is SNHLY and CDR2 is FYNNEI. Trimming pared 3 bases from V and 8 bases from J, leaving 13 bases between. This CDR3 is built from 14 residues. The CDR3 protein is CASSDRGITEKLFF. Written as DNA, the CDR3 is TGTGCCAGCAGTGACAGGGGAATTACGGAAAAACTGTTTTTT. Complete variable domain (other parts from reference TRBV2 and TRBJ1-4): EPEVTQTPSHQVTQMGQEVILRCVPISNHLYFYWYRQILGQKVEFLVSFYNNEISEKSEIFDDQFSVERPDGSNFTLKIRSTKLEDSAMYFCASSDRGITEKLFFGSGTQLSVL.

CDR3 loop: CASRADRGNTGELFF. CDR3 DNA sequence: TGTGCCAGCAGGGCCGACAGGGGGAACACCGGGGAGCTGTTTTTT. The V call is TRBV2, the J call TRBJ2-2; 8 bases are shared with TRBD1. With 6 bases clipped from V and 1 base from J, the junction kept 4 bases outside the gene matches. The germline V gene has CDR1 SNHLY and CDR2 FYNNEI. CDR3 length: 15 amino acids.

The chain joins TRBV11-1 to TRBJ1-3; 7 positions agree with TRBD1. The germline CDR1 and CDR2 sequences are SGHAT and FQDESV (reference sequence). This CDR3 region has 15 residues. V lost 5 bases to trimming and J lost 0 bases; unmatched junction nucleotides: 4. CDR3 DNA sequence: TGTGCCAGCAGCAGACAGGGCCTCTCTGGAAACACCATATATTTT. Its translation: CASSRQGLSGNTIYF.

The chain carries TRBV28 and TRBJ1-5; weak D call: TRBD1 (5 bases). V dropped 5 bases and J dropped 4 bases, with 18 bases sitting between them. The length of the CDR3 is 16 residues. CDR1 and CDR2 from the germline V gene are MDHEN and SYDVKM. CDR3 loop: CASSLHPAGWNQPQHF. Here the CDR3 DNA reads TGTGCCAGCAGTCTCCACCCGGCAGGGTGGAATCAGCCCCAGCATTTT. Full variable domain (rest looked up from reference TRBV28 and TRBJ1-5): DVKVTQSSRYLVKRTGEKVFLECVQDMDHENMFWYRQDPGLGLRLIYFSYDVKMKEKGDIPEGYSVSREKKERFSLILESASTNQTSMYLCASSLHPAGWNQPQHFGDGTRLSIL.

This chain uses TRBV19 with TRBJ2-3, with 12 bases fitting TRBD2. V dropped 3 bases and J dropped 4; count of bases not matched to a gene: 2. The CDR3 is 15 amino acids. CDR1 and CDR2 (germline): LNHDA, SQIVND (reference sequence). CDR3 protein: CASSILAGGADTQYF. Here the CDR3 DNA reads TGTGCCAGTAGTATCCTAGCGGGAGGGGCAGATACGCAGTATTTT.

This clone occurred once. V is TRBV9 and J is TRBJ2-7, with D possibly matching TRBD2 (6 bases). Germline CDR1 is SGDLS and CDR2 is YYNGEE. V lost 0 bases, J lost 5 bases, and 18 bases lay in between. This CDR3 is built from 16 residues. CDR3 DNA sequence: TGTGCCAGCAGCGTAGGCTTAGCGGAGCAACTCAACGAGCAGTACTTC. Its protein is CASSVGLAEQLNEQYF.

This rearrangement joins TRBV6-1 to TRBJ2-5; no clear D. The germline CDR1 and CDR2 sequences are MNHNS and SASEGT. V was shortened by 7 bases and J by 5 bases, with 17 bases between the two germline ends. This CDR3 spans 14 amino acids. CDR3 protein: CASTSSGGPETQYF. CDR3 in DNA: TGTGCCAGCACCTCCTCCGGCGGTCCGGAGACCCAGTACTTC.

V gene TRBV7-2 combines with J gene TRBJ2-1; 9 bases line up with TRBD2. The V and J ends lost 1 base and 10 bases, in that order; junction bases with no gene match: 11. Germline loops: CDR1 SGHTA, CDR2 FQGNSA. The CDR3 is 16 amino acids. This CDR3 is CASSLVAGGPLKEQFF. CDR3 coding DNA: TGTGCCAGCAGCTTAGTGGCGGGAGGGCCTCTTAAGGAGCAGTTCTTC.

V usage is TRBV30 and J usage is TRBJ1-3; D unresolved. Trimming took 3 bases from V and 1 from J, leaving 13 bases between them. The CDR3 loop spans 15 amino acids. Per germline, CDR1 GTSNPN and CDR2 SVGIG (reference sequence). CDR3 bases: TGTGCCTGGAGCCCTAGGAGTTTTTCTGGAAACACCATATATTTT. Translation gives CAWSPRSFSGNTIYF.

The chain has TRBV7-8 and TRBJ2-7; D unresolved. The CDR3 sequence is 12 residues long. Germline V gives CDR1 SGHVS, CDR2 FQNEAQ. V was cut by 5 bases and J by 3 bases, with 8 bases left in between. In nucleotides, the CDR3 is TGTGCCAGCAGCCTTGGGCGCTACGAGCAGTACTTC. This translates into CASSLGRYEQYF.

V and J are TRBV9 and TRBJ1-2, with 8 bases aligning to TRBD1. The CDR3 contains 13 residues. The germline gives CDR1 SGDLS, CDR2 YYNGEE. After removal of 3 bases from V and 11 bases from J, the junction contained 9 bases not matched to a gene. DNA for the CDR3: TGTGCCAGCAGCGCCACCGGGACAGGTGGTTACACCTTC. Amino acids: CASSATGTGGYTF.

The CDR3 DNA reads as TGTGCCAGCAGCTTGGCGGGGAACAATGAGCAGTTCTTC. It translates to CASSLAGNNEQFF. The J gene is TRBJ2-1, the V gene TRBV5-4; perhaps TRBD2 as D (5 bases). V dropped 0 bases and J dropped 5 bases, with 6 bases sitting between them. CDR3 length: 13 residues. Looked up from germline, CDR1 is SGHNT and CDR2 is YYREEE (reference sequence).

This sequence joins TRBV27 and TRBJ1-1, with 8 bases that match TRBD1. The CDR3 contains 15 residues. The germline CDR1 and CDR2 sequences are MNHEY and SMNVEV (reference sequence). The J segment lost 3 bases and the V segment lost 4 bases, leaving 7 bases of the junction unmatched. This CDR3 reads CASSSKDRVDTEAFF. The CDR3 bases are TGTGCCAGCAGTTCCAAGGACAGGGTGGACACTGAAGCTTTCTTT.

The V and J genes are TRBV18 and TRBJ2-5; 14 nucleotides line up with TRBD2. The CDR3 is 16 residues long. Losses at the gene ends were 6 bases for V and 5 bases for J; bases not matched to a gene: 8. Germline assignment: CDR1 KGHSH and CDR2 LQKENI. Here the CDR3 DNA reads TGTGCCAGCTCGCCGACTAGCGGGAGGGCTCAGGAGACCCAGTACTTC. Translating gives CASSPTSGRAQETQYF.

The chain uses TRBV4-2 and TRBJ2-7, with 8 bases fitting TRBD1. The CDR3 sequence is 17 residues long. V shed 0 bases and J 0 bases; nucleotides not matched to a gene: 7. The germline CDR1 and CDR2 sequences are LGHNA and YNFKEQ. As DNA, the CDR3 is TGTGCCAGCAGCCAAGATGGCAGGGGGCTCTTCTCCTACGAGCAGTACTTC. Residues: CASSQDGRGLFSYEQYF.

The rearrangement uses TRBV2 and TRBJ1-3, with a weak D call TRBD1 (5 bases). V lost 10 bases to trimming and J lost 0 bases, with 10 bases between them. Germline assignment: CDR1 SNHLY and CDR2 FYNNEI. The CDR3 is 13 amino acids. CDR3 DNA sequence: TGTGCCACTCGACAGTACTCTGGAAACACCATATATTTT. It is translated as CATRQYSGNTIYF.